The 18 T cell receptor beta chains listed next were all sequenced from one sample in a study of regulatory T cells in long-lasting Graves disease (TCRdb year 2021). The intended sense of this specimen's time point label: newly diagnosed GD, antithyroid drugs for less than 3 months. RNA was extracted from PBMCs in TRIzol for both TCR sequencing and RNA sequencing. Library construction relied on multiplex PCR. Sequencing used an Illumina HiSeq 4000. CDR3 regions were amplified by Arm-PCR with iRepertoire HTBI primers to construct TCR beta libraries. In TCRdb, the public reads were trimmed at Q25 with fastp and aligned with MiXCR, with productive beta chains retained. Every CDR3 protein is listed once, alongside the most common genes and DNA of its rows. The sample data list about 620,000 distinct CDR3 sequences, and approximately 15% of these were observed just once. The ten largest clones represent around 19% of the sample.

The data also belong to a second study, concerning T cells in Graves' hyperthyroidism and ophthalmopathy.

Source: peripheral blood mononuclear cells (PBMCs), taken at new diagnosis, from a patient treated with antithyroid drugs. The origin of the receptors is a woman aged 25 to 39 with Graves disease. Donor details come from another sample of the same person, matched by shared clones.

This clonotype was observed at least ten times. The chain carries TRBV27 and TRBJ2-1, with TRBD2 matching over 10 bases. Germline CDR1 and CDR2: MNHEY and SMNVEV (reference sequence). This CDR3 has 16 residues. Trimming took 6 bases from V and 3 from J; bases not matched to a gene: 8. For the CDR3, the DNA is TGTGCCAGCAGAAATGGGACTAGCGTACTCTACAATGAGCAGTTCTTC. It is translated as CASRNGTSVLYNEQFF.

This sequence joins TRBV20-1 and TRBJ2-5; D is unresolved. Germline V gene lookup returns CDR1 DFQATT and CDR2 SNEGSKA (reference sequence). V was cut by 6 bases and J by 2 bases, with 13 bases left in between. The length of the CDR3 is 13 residues. CDR3 DNA: TGCAGTGCCCAAGGCGATCCTCAAGAGACCCAGTACTTC. Amino acids: CSAQGDPQETQYF.

This clonotype was counted ten times or more. The chain carries TRBV28 and TRBJ1-1, with a possible D match to TRBD1 (5 bases). The V end was cut by 6 bases, the J end by 1 base, with 18 bases between. CDR3 size: 16 residues. Germline-derived CDR1 and CDR2 are MDHEN and SYDVKM. This CDR3 reads CASRTGSRGKNTEAFF. DNA of the CDR3: TGTGCCAGCAGAACTGGGTCTCGGGGGAAGAACACTGAAGCTTTCTTT. The full variable domain, rest sourced from reference TRBV28 and TRBJ1-1, is DVKVTQSSRYLVKRTGEKVFLECVQDMDHENMFWYRQDPGLGLRLIYFSYDVKMKEKGDIPEGYSVSREKKERFSLILESASTNQTSMYLCASRTGSRGKNTEAFFGQGTRLTVV.

In its sample, this clonotype was seen a few times. V usage is TRBV4-1 and J usage is TRBJ1-1; 7 bases are shared with TRBD1. Trimming cost V 5 bases and J 8 bases; bases outside gene matches: 23. Germline CDR1 MGHRA, CDR2 YSYEKL. This CDR3 is built from 18 residues. The CDR3 DNA reads as TGCGCCAGCAGCGAGGACTCGACCACGGGACAGACAAGATACGAAGCTTTCTTT. Its translation is CASSEDSTTGQTRYEAFF.

This clonotype occurred many times. The chain couples TRBV12-3 or TRBV12-4 to TRBJ1-4; D not resolved. Trimming cost V 7 bases and J 0 bases, with 15 bases left between them. This CDR3 region has 16 residues. The DNA for the CDR3 is TGTGCCAGCACCCTGGGCACTATTGCAACTAATGAAAAACTGTTTTTT. Amino acid sequence: CASTLGTIATNEKLFF.

This clonotype was seen repeatedly, ten times or more. The chain recombines TRBV28 with TRBJ2-7; D is unclear. Germline CDR1 MDHEN, CDR2 SYDVKM. CDR3 length equals 12 residues. V shed 5 bases and J shed 7 bases, with 12 bases lying between them. This chain's CDR3 is CASSPDVWEQYF. Here the CDR3 DNA reads TGTGCCAGCAGTCCAGACGTGTGGGAGCAGTACTTC.

The sample holds many counts of this clonotype. The chain links TRBV11-2 to TRBJ2-3; 11 bases fit TRBD2. V dropped 5 bases and J dropped 6; count of bases not matched to a gene: 13. Germline-derived CDR1 and CDR2 are SGHAT and FQNNGV. The CDR3 has 17 amino acids. The CDR3 sequence is CASSLGLAGPFGDTQYF. The CDR3 bases are TGTGCCAGCAGCCTCGGACTAGCGGGTCCCTTTGGGGATACGCAGTATTTT.

This chain connects TRBV7-2 to TRBJ2-3; no definite D call. Trimming shortened V by 7 bases and J by 0 bases, and 14 bases separated the two germline ends. Germline loops: CDR1 SGHTA, CDR2 FQGNSA. There are 15 residues in the CDR3. The CDR3 sequence is CASTLYAASTDTQYF. CDR3 bases: TGTGCCAGCACCCTTTATGCGGCTAGCACAGATACGCAGTATTTT.

This clonotype was observed at least ten times. The V gene is TRBV20-1, the J gene TRBJ2-1; TRBD2 is a possible D gene (7 bases). V gave up 0 bases and J gave up 7 bases, with 13 bases separating them. In germline, CDR1 is DFQATT, CDR2 SNEGSKA (reference sequence). This CDR3 spans 14 amino acids. The CDR3 DNA follows: TGCAGTGCTAGAGATTCGGGGGGCCGGAATGAGCAGTTCTTC. Translating it yields CSARDSGGRNEQFF.

The table lists this clonotype with many counts. CDR3 loop: CAISDQGETEAFF. In nucleotides, the CDR3 is TGTGCCATCAGCGATCAGGGAGAGACTGAAGCTTTCTTT. The chain recombines TRBV10-3 with TRBJ1-1, with D possibly TRBD1 on 5 matching bases. Germline CDR1 is ENHRY and CDR2 is SYGVKD. This CDR3 is 13 amino acids long. Trimming took 6 bases from V and 5 from J, leaving 13 bases between them.

The chain links TRBV3-1 to TRBJ1-3; D possibly corresponds to TRBD1 (5 bases). Trimming removed 2 bases at V and 3 bases at J, with 20 bases between. CDR3 length: 18 amino acids. Germline V CDR1 and CDR2: LGHDT, YNNKEL (reference sequence). DNA for the CDR3: TGTGCCAGCAGCCAAACTCGTGGGGGTCCTTATCGTGGAAACACCATATATTTT. Translation: CASSQTRGGPYRGNTIYF.

The sample holds a few counts of this clonotype. The V gene is TRBV28, the J gene TRBJ2-7; the match to TRBD2 covers 8 bases. CDR1 and CDR2 from the germline V gene are MDHEN and SYDVKM. The CDR3 runs 14 residues. Germline trimming cut 6 bases from V and 6 bases from J; bases unmatched to any gene: 10. The CDR3 is CASRTGTRVGEQYF. The DNA of the CDR3 is TGTGCCAGCAGAACCGGGACTAGGGTCGGCGAGCAGTACTTC.

J is TRBJ2-3 and V is TRBV5-1; D possibly uses TRBD1 or TRBD2 (6 bases each). This CDR3 contains 15 residues. Looked up from germline, CDR1 is SGHRS and CDR2 is YFSETQ. V was clipped by 5 bases and J by 4 bases, with 17 bases between them. DNA for the CDR3: TGCGCCAGCAGTGGGGGGCACTCTGGCGCAGATACGCAGTATTTT. This codes for CASSGGHSGADTQYF.

This clonotype appeared many times. CDR3 amino acids: CASSLRGTGAYEQYF. The CDR3 coding sequence is TGTGCCAGCAGCTTAAGGGGGACAGGGGCCTACGAGCAGTACTTC. This chain connects TRBV7-9 to TRBJ2-7; TRBD1 agrees at 10 bases. Looked up from germline, CDR1 is SEHNR and CDR2 is FQNEAQ (reference sequence). V dropped 2 bases and J dropped 2; count of bases not matched to a gene: 3. There are 15 residues in the CDR3.

This clonotype was detected ten times or more. V usage is TRBV12-3 or TRBV12-4 and J usage is TRBJ1-2; tentatively, D is TRBD1 (5 bases). The CDR3 loop spans 14 amino acids. Trimming left V 6 bases short and J 7 bases short, with 18 bases between. The DNA for the CDR3 is TGTGCCAGCAGCCCTACAGAGGGGCCTAGTGGCTACACCTTC. It yields the protein CASSPTEGPSGYTF.

In its sample, this clonotype was seen many times. The chain employs TRBV3-1 and TRBJ2-1; possibly TRBD2 for D (5 bases). The germline CDR1 and CDR2 sequences are LGHDT and YNNKEL (reference sequence). Deletions cut 2 bases from V and 5 bases from J, with 10 bases between. There are 14 residues in the CDR3. The CDR3 nucleotides are TGTGCCAGCAGCCAACGGGTGCGGGACAATGAGCAGTTCTTC. Translated: CASSQRVRDNEQFF.

The CDR3 coding sequence is TGTGCCAGCAGACGACAGGGGGCGTCCCACCACGAGCAGTACTTC. Residues: CASRRQGASHHEQYF. This chain connects TRBV6-1 to TRBJ2-7; 10 positions match TRBD1. The germline V gene has CDR1 MNHNS and CDR2 SASEGT. Unmatched junction bases numbered 10, after V lost 6 bases and J lost 5 bases. The CDR3 has 15 residues.

The CDR3 DNA is TGTGCCAGCAGTGAGGCAGGGTTCCAGGGAGAAAAACTGTTTTTT. This sequence encodes CASSEAGFQGEKLFF. The chain employs TRBV6-1 and TRBJ1-4, with D possibly TRBD1 on 5 matching bases. There are 15 residues in the CDR3. V lost 3 bases and J 8 bases, leaving 16 bases between the germline ends. Germline V lookup: CDR1 MNHNS, CDR2 SASEGT.